This entry lists 13 T cell receptor beta chains sequenced from one sample in a study of T cell changes during pregnancy in multiple sclerosis. Using immunoSEQ multiplex PCR, the repertoire was profiled, and TCRdb retains in-frame clones only, with some absent. The sample includes 98,000 or so clones, about 94% seen only once; the top ten take 0.99%. The material sequenced was peripheral blood, taken after pregnancy. Every receptor here comes from a female donor with multiple sclerosis, enrolled in a pregnancy study.

The chain employs TRBV27 and TRBJ1-4; TRBD1 might be the D (5 bases). The CDR3 runs to 15 residues. The V end was cut by 3 bases, the J end by 5 bases, with 13 bases between. Germline CDR1 and CDR2: MNHEY and SMNVEV (reference sequence). This chain's CDR3 is CASSLLRTPNEKLFF. DNA for the CDR3: TGTGCCAGCAGTTTGCTTAGGACACCGAATGAAAAACTGTTTTTT.

V is TRBV28 and J is TRBJ2-7; the match to TRBD2 covers 9 bases. V shed 7 bases, J shed 3 bases, and the junction held 10 bases outside the gene matches. There are 15 residues in the CDR3. Germline V lookup: CDR1 MDHEN, CDR2 SYDVKM. This CDR3 is CASTRSGLAVYEQYF. CDR3 DNA sequence: TGTGCCAGCACTCGATCGGGACTAGCAGTCTACGAGCAGTACTTC. Combining the CDR3 with reference TRBV28 and TRBJ2-7 gives the whole variable domain DVKVTQSSRYLVKRTGEKVFLECVQDMDHENMFWYRQDPGLGLRLIYFSYDVKMKEKGDIPEGYSVSREKKERFSLILESASTNQTSMYLCASTRSGLAVYEQYFGPGTRLTVT.

This clone occurred once. Other DNA variants within this sample encode the same CDR3. This chain links TRBV29-1 with TRBJ2-2; 10 bases agree with TRBD2. This CDR3 is 14 amino acids long. V dropped 5 bases and J dropped 5; count of bases not matched to a gene: 5. CDR1 SQVTM and CDR2 ANQGSEA come from the germline V gene. CDR3 nucleotides: TGCAGCGTTCCTAGCGGGAGCTTTACCGGGGAGCTGTTTTTT. Translated: CSVPSGSFTGELFF.

The chain carries TRBV7-9 and TRBJ2-7, with TRBD1 matching over 11 bases. Looked up from germline, CDR1 is SEHNR and CDR2 is FQNEAQ (reference sequence). The CDR3 is made up of 16 amino acids. V lost 4 bases to trimming and J lost 2 bases; unmatched junction nucleotides: 7. The CDR3 region is CASSSYSGQGAYEQYF. Here the CDR3 DNA reads TGTGCCAGCAGCTCGTACTCGGGACAGGGGGCCTACGAGCAGTACTTC.

This rearrangement joins TRBV5-1 to TRBJ2-5; 7 bases are a match to TRBD1. The germline V gene encodes CDR1 SGHRS and CDR2 YFSETQ. The length of the CDR3 is 16 residues. Trimming cost V 0 bases and J 2 bases; bases outside gene matches: 7. The CDR3 region has the DNA TGCGCCAGCAGCTTGGGGGGAACACAGGGGCAAGAGACCCAGTACTTC. It specifies CASSLGGTQGQETQYF.

The CDR3 DNA follows: TGTGCCTGGAGTGTATCAGGGGGCGGCACTGAAGCTTTCTTT. Translating gives CAWSVSGGGTEAFF. The chain uses TRBV30 and TRBJ1-1, with 8 bases that match TRBD1. Germline CDR1 and CDR2: GTSNPN and SVGIG (reference sequence). Unmatched junction bases numbered 4, after V lost 0 bases and J lost 4 bases. This CDR3 contains 14 residues.

This chain uses TRBV5-1 with TRBJ2-1; 9 bases map to TRBD1. Per the germline V gene, CDR1 is SGHRS and CDR2 is YFSETQ. The length of the CDR3 is 14 residues. Losses at the gene ends were 4 bases for V and 8 bases for J; bases not matched to a gene: 7. CDR3 residues: CASSPGQGYHEQFF. The CDR3 bases are TGCGCCAGCAGCCCGGGACAGGGTTACCATGAGCAGTTCTTC.

The chain is built from TRBV19 and TRBJ2-1, with TRBD2 matching 9 bases. The germline CDR1 and CDR2 sequences are LNHDA and SQIVND (reference sequence). Trimming removed 1 base from V and 8 bases from J; junction bases left unmatched: 6. The CDR3 is made up of 15 amino acids. CDR3 sequence reads: CASSIGGSGSDEQFF. DNA for the CDR3: TGTGCCAGTAGTATAGGGGGTAGCGGGAGTGATGAGCAGTTCTTC.

The chain has TRBV6-5 and TRBJ1-1; TRBD1 is a possible D gene (6 bases). CDR1 is MNHEY, CDR2 SVGAGI, per germline. The CDR3 extends over 15 amino acids. V was trimmed by 0 bases and J by 5 bases, leaving 13 bases between them. For the CDR3, the DNA is TGTGCCAGCAGTTACTCGCAGGGGCTTCTGACTGAAGCTTTCTTT. Protein sequence: CASSYSQGLLTEAFF.

The chain recombines TRBV6-5 with TRBJ1-1; no clear D gene. Trimming pared 0 bases from V and 1 base from J, leaving 6 bases between. Germline V gene sequence: CDR1 MNHEY, CDR2 SVGAGI. The CDR3 is made up of 14 amino acids. As DNA, the CDR3 is TGTGCCAGCAGTTACTCGAGGGCGAACACTGAAGCTTTCTTT. The encoded protein is CASSYSRANTEAFF.

V gene TRBV6-1 combines with J gene TRBJ1-1; TRBD1 is a possible D gene (6 bases). Per germline, CDR1 MNHNS and CDR2 SASEGT. The CDR3 totals 18 residues. V gave up 2 bases and J gave up 1 base, with 20 bases separating them. CDR3 in DNA: TGTGCCAGCAGTGAACAGGGGATCGTACTGGGGAGGAACACTGAAGCTTTCTTT. It specifies CASSEQGIVLGRNTEAFF.

This chain uses TRBV19 with TRBJ1-1; TRBD1 matches at 8 bases. The trim removed 7 bases at V and 4 bases at J, leaving 11 bases unmatched. The CDR3 is 15 amino acids. Germline-derived CDR1 and CDR2 are LNHDA and SQIVND (reference sequence). CDR3 sequence reads: CASILGQGAGTEAFF. The CDR3, as DNA: TGTGCCAGTATTCTGGGGCAGGGGGCCGGCACTGAAGCTTTCTTT.

The V and J genes are TRBV5-6 and TRBJ2-7, with 9 bases aligning to TRBD1. Germline V gene sequence: CDR1 SGHDT, CDR2 YYEEEE. The CDR3 loop spans 14 amino acids. J gave up 6 bases and V 4 bases, and 8 bases lay outside the gene matches. Here the CDR3 DNA reads TGTGCCAGCAGCCTCGGGACAGGGACCCGCGAGCAGTACTTC. Residues: CASSLGTGTREQYF.